These 23 T cell receptor beta chains were all obtained from the same sample, sequenced in a study of blood T cell repertoires in COVID-19. TCRdb's copy holds only in-frame clones and misses some; the assay was immunoSEQ multiplex PCR. The sample has around 250,000 clones, approximately 85% seen once. The sample consisted of PBMCs or T cells enriched from blood (not recorded which). These receptor sequences come from a woman in her forties or fifties who had recovered from COVID-19.

The CDR3 DNA reads as TGTGCCAGCAGTCTTCAGGGGGGCGGGGAGCTGTTTTTT. It codes for CASSLQGGGELFF. The rearrangement joins TRBV3-1 (or the pseudogene TRBV3-2) to TRBJ2-2, with a possible D match to TRBD1 (7 bases). V lost 6 bases and J 7 bases, leaving 12 bases between the germline ends. The CDR3 extends over 13 amino acids. The germline gives CDR1 LGHDT, CDR2 YNNKEL (reference sequence).

CDR3 in DNA: TGTGCCAGCTCACCACCAGGGGTAGGATCACCCCTCCACTTT. Translation: CASSPPGVGSPLHF. This chain uses TRBV18 with TRBJ1-6; a possible D gene is TRBD1 (5 bases). CDR1 and CDR2 (germline): KGHSH, LQKENI. The CDR3 length is 14 residues. Deletions cut 0 bases from V and 10 bases from J, with 10 bases between.

This chain uses TRBV5-1 with TRBJ1-2; 8 positions match TRBD1. The ends lost 0 bases at V and 8 bases at J; junction bases unmatched: 9. Germline CDR1 SGHRS, CDR2 YFSETQ. CDR3 length: 15 residues. The CDR3 protein is CASSLALDREQGYTF. The CDR3 bases are TGCGCCAGCAGCTTGGCATTGGACAGGGAACAGGGCTACACCTTC.

V usage is TRBV5-5 and J usage is TRBJ1-5, with TRBD1 as a possible D gene (5 bases). Trimming removed 0 bases from V and 2 bases from J, with 9 bases in between. Germline assignment: CDR1 SGHKS and CDR2 YYEKEE (reference sequence). The CDR3 runs 15 residues. CDR3: CASSLAVRGNQPQHF. In DNA form, the CDR3 reads TGTGCCAGCAGCTTGGCTGTCAGGGGCAATCAGCCCCAGCATTTT.

V is TRBV10-3 and J is TRBJ1-5; 10 bases agree with TRBD1. The germline gives CDR1 ENHRY, CDR2 SYGVKD. This CDR3 spans 17 amino acids. The V segment lost 0 bases and the J segment 3 bases; nucleotides outside the gene matches: 5. The CDR3 loop reads CAISESGGTGDNQPQHF. Here the CDR3 DNA reads TGTGCCATCAGTGAGTCAGGGGGGACAGGGGACAATCAGCCCCAGCATTTT.

The chain is built from TRBV6-5 and TRBJ1-6, with 8 bases that match TRBD1. The length of the CDR3 is 15 residues. Germline-derived CDR1 and CDR2 are MNHEY and SVGAGI. The V segment lost 0 bases and the J segment 10 bases; nucleotides outside the gene matches: 5. In nucleotides, the CDR3 is TGTGCCAGCAGTTACTCGCAGACAGGGGACTCACCCCTCCACTTT. This encodes CASSYSQTGDSPLHF.

The chain links TRBV12-3 or TRBV12-4 to TRBJ2-1; 10 nucleotides match TRBD2. The CDR3 has 13 residues. V shed 3 bases, J shed 15 bases, and the junction held 8 bases outside the gene matches. The CDR3 sequence is CASSFTLAGERFF. The CDR3 DNA reads TGTGCCAGCAGTTTCACCCTAGCGGGAGAGAGGTTCTTC.

The V and J genes are TRBV27 and TRBJ2-1; 12 bases align to TRBD1. The V segment lost 7 bases and the J segment 6 bases; nucleotides outside the gene matches: 10. CDR1 is MNHEY and CDR2 is SMNVEV in the germline V gene (reference sequence). The CDR3 length is 16 residues. CDR3 in DNA: TGTGCCAGCAACCAATTGGGGGGACAGGGGGCCAATGAGCAGTTCTTC. Its translation: CASNQLGGQGANEQFF.

This chain connects TRBV28 to TRBJ2-1, with D unclear. The ends were cut back, 7 bases at V and 0 bases at J, with 16 bases in the middle. The V gene's germline CDR1 is MDHEN and CDR2 SYDVKM. This CDR3 has 16 residues. This CDR3 is CASIETRLSSYNEQFF. DNA of the CDR3: TGTGCCAGCATCGAAACGAGGCTCAGCTCCTACAATGAGCAGTTCTTC.

This clone was recorded once. The CDR3 DNA follows: TGTGCCAGCAGCTTAGGGGGGACTAGCGGGAGGAATGAGCAGTTCTTC. Its protein is CASSLGGTSGRNEQFF. J is TRBJ2-1 and V is TRBV7-9, with 15 nucleotides matching TRBD2. Per the germline V gene, CDR1 is SEHNR and CDR2 is FQNEAQ (reference sequence). The CDR3 contains 16 residues. Trimming took 1 base from V and 7 from J; bases not matched to a gene: 2.

This clone was counted only a few times. The chain uses TRBV6-1 and TRBJ1-5; D not certain. Germline CDR1 and CDR2: MNHNS and SASEGT. CDR3 length: 17 residues. V was shortened by 0 bases and J by 2 bases, with 14 bases between the two germline ends. CDR3 coding DNA: TGTGCCAGCAGTGAAGCGCGACACCGGTTTGGCAATCAGCCCCAGCATTTT. Encoded protein: CASSEARHRFGNQPQHF.

The chain is built from TRBV4-2 and TRBJ2-7; D is uncertain. The germline gives CDR1 LGHNA, CDR2 YNFKEQ. Trimming stripped 0 bases from V and 6 bases from J, with 12 bases between. CDR3 length: 14 amino acids. CDR3 sequence (DNA): TGTGCCAGCAGCCAAGAACCCATGAGTGGCGAGCAGTACTTC. Translating it yields CASSQEPMSGEQYF.

The chain is built from TRBV2 and TRBJ2-1; TRBD1 agrees at 11 bases. This CDR3 spans 14 amino acids. J was trimmed by 0 bases and V by 10 bases; bases with no gene match: 2. The germline gives CDR1 SNHLY, CDR2 FYNNEI. The CDR3 bases are TGTGCCAACGGACAGGGGGCCTCCTACAATGAGCAGTTCTTC. Translation: CANGQGASYNEQFF.

This chain connects TRBV11-1 to TRBJ2-5, with D unresolved. V was trimmed by 7 bases and J by 5 bases, leaving 20 bases between them. The CDR3 is made up of 15 amino acids. CDR1 and CDR2 (germline): SGHAT, FQDESV (reference sequence). The CDR3 is CASTSSPGSRETQYF. In DNA, the CDR3 is TGTGCCAGCACCTCCTCCCCCGGGTCCCGGGAGACCCAGTACTTC.

V gene TRBV6-5 combines with J gene TRBJ1-1; the D gene is possibly TRBD1 (5 bases). Between the trimmed V and J ends, which lost 0 bases and 3 bases, there was a span of 8 bases. CDR3 length: 14 residues. Germline V gene data show CDR1 as MNHEY and CDR2 as SVGAGI. The CDR3 protein is CASSYSGLHTEAFF. The CDR3 nucleotides are TGTGCCAGCAGTTACTCGGGACTTCACACTGAAGCTTTCTTT.

This sequence joins TRBV9 and TRBJ2-3; TRBD2 agrees at 13 bases. Per germline, CDR1 SGDLS and CDR2 YYNGEE. CDR3 length: 16 residues. The V and J ends lost 2 bases and 2 bases, in that order; junction bases with no gene match: 2. CDR3 loop: CASSVTSGRATDTQYF. The DNA of the CDR3 is TGTGCCAGCAGCGTTACTAGCGGGAGGGCCACAGATACGCAGTATTTT.

This clone was detected only a few times. One end of the junction varies from germline; a read error may be responsible. V is TRBV13 and J is TRBJ1-5, with D possibly matching TRBD1 (6 bases). Germline lookup yields CDR1 PRHDT and CDR2 FYEKMQ (reference sequence). The CDR3 totals 14 residues. The CDR3: CASSLGQINQPQHF. The CDR3 DNA is TGTGCCAGCAGCCTAGGACAGATAAATCAGCCCCAGCATTTT.

This chain uses TRBV27 with TRBJ2-3, with D possibly TRBD2 on 5 matching bases. CDR1 and CDR2 from the germline V gene are MNHEY and SMNVEV (reference sequence). This CDR3 comprises 14 residues. Trimming shortened V by 6 bases and J by 5 bases, and 15 bases separated the two germline ends. CDR3 sequence reads: CASSYLARGDTQYF. As DNA, the CDR3 is TGTGCCAGCAGCTATCTGGCTCGGGGAGATACGCAGTATTTT.

The CDR3 spells CASSQGLLAFRETQYF. The CDR3 DNA is TGTGCCAGCAGCCAAGGACTACTAGCGTTTAGGGAGACCCAGTACTTC. This chain links TRBV14 with TRBJ2-5; TRBD2 matches 7 bases. The V segment lost 1 base and the J segment 5 bases; nucleotides outside the gene matches: 10. This CDR3 is built from 16 residues. Per the germline V gene, CDR1 is SGHDN and CDR2 is FVKESK. The whole variable domain, filled in from reference TRBV14 and TRBJ2-5, reads EAGVTQFPSHSVIEKGQTVTLRCDPISGHDNLYWYRRVMGKEIKFLLHFVKESKQDESGMPNNRFLAERTGGTYSTLKVQPAELEDSGVYFCASSQGLLAFRETQYFGPGTRLLVL.

This clone appeared a few times. The J gene is TRBJ1-5, the V gene TRBV6-5, with D uncertain. Per the germline V gene, CDR1 is MNHEY and CDR2 is SVGAGI. There are 13 residues in the CDR3. Trimming removed 6 bases from V and 5 bases from J, with 11 bases in between. CDR3: CASSEEGYQPQHF. The DNA for the CDR3 is TGTGCCAGCAGCGAGGAGGGCTATCAGCCCCAGCATTTT.

The rearrangement uses TRBV28 and TRBJ2-5; maybe TRBD2 (5 bases). Trimming removed 3 bases from V and 2 bases from J, with 10 bases in between. Looked up from germline, CDR1 is MDHEN and CDR2 is SYDVKM. CDR3 size: 14 residues. This chain's CDR3 is CASSLYSDQETQYF. DNA for the CDR3: TGTGCCAGCAGTTTGTATAGCGATCAAGAGACCCAGTACTTC.

In this sample, this clone turned up a few times. Other DNA sequences in the same sample also yield this CDR3. CDR3 nucleotide sequence: TGCGCCAGCAGCTTGGCCGGGGACACTGAAGCTTTCTTT. Residues: CASSLAGDTEAFF. This chain links TRBV5-1 with TRBJ1-1; D ambiguous. Germline CDR1 reads SGHRS; CDR2 reads YFSETQ. Trimming removed 0 bases at V and 3 bases at J, with 6 bases between. There are 13 residues in the CDR3.

The chain combines TRBV27 with TRBJ2-7, with TRBD2 matching over 8 bases. V dropped 3 bases and J dropped 3; count of bases not matched to a gene: 4. CDR3 length: 14 amino acids. CDR1 is MNHEY, CDR2 SMNVEV, per germline (reference sequence). CDR3 sequence reads: CASSFGAGGYEQYF. In nucleotides, the CDR3 is TGTGCCAGCAGTTTCGGCGCGGGAGGCTACGAGCAGTACTTC.